The present T cell receptor beta chain was sequenced within a study of regulatory T cells in long-lasting Graves disease. Time point given: newly diagnosed GD, antithyroid drugs for less than 3 months. Making the TCR library involved RNA that had been extracted from PBMCs. Arm-PCR with iRepertoire HTBI primers amplified the CDR3 regions for these TCR beta libraries. TCRdb itself ran the multiplex PCR reads through MiXCR, one entry per CDR3 protein. This sample has some 490,000 distinct CDR3 sequences, with 12% found just once. This clonotype has a count of ten or more. Its antigen is currently unknown. Study results and limitations: Persistent disease favored TRBV28, TRBJ1-2 and TRBJ2-5.

The CDR3 consists of 12 residues. Trimming stripped 2 bases from V and 8 bases from J, with 9 bases between. The V gene's germline CDR1 is MDHEN and CDR2 SYDVKM. In addition, the sample was reused for a study of T cells in Graves' hyperthyroidism and ophthalmopathy. In that study: In the first-round RT-PCR of the TCR CDR3, the HTBI primer set was used. From stable hyperthyroidism, ophthalmopathy was separated by a 13 V-J model.

Sequencing used peripheral blood mononuclear cells (PBMCs), obtained at new diagnosis, from a patient treated with antithyroid drugs. The source is a woman aged 25 to 39 with Graves disease. The chain couples TRBV28 to TRBJ1-2; D gene unclear. The CDR3 DNA is TGTGCCAGCAGTTTAGGTGTGCGGGGCTACACCTTC. Protein sequence: CASSLGVRGYTF.